This T cell receptor (beta chain) was sequenced in a study of cytomegalovirus exposure and HLA in healthy donors. 13 Jbeta primers and 60 Vbeta primers were used for the PCR. Only in-frame clones appear in the TCRdb table, and some are missing; sequencing was by immunoSEQ multiplex PCR. The sample contains some 190,000 clones, approximately 86% of which appear only once. Germline values: CDR1 LGHNA, CDR2 YNFKEQ. The CDR3 covers 15 residues. At sampling all donors were nominally healthy, likely with unrecorded immune exposures. Material: PBMCs. The clonotype originates from a woman aged 18-30 years in good health and CMV-seronegative. This rearrangement joins TRBV4-2 to TRBJ2-5; 9 positions match TRBD2. The J call is uncertain, as TRBJ2-7 better fits the DNA end. The CDR3 here is CASSQDRGGAYEQYF. CDR3 coding DNA: TGTGCCAGCAGCCAAGATCGCGGGGGGGCCTACGAGCAGTACTTC.